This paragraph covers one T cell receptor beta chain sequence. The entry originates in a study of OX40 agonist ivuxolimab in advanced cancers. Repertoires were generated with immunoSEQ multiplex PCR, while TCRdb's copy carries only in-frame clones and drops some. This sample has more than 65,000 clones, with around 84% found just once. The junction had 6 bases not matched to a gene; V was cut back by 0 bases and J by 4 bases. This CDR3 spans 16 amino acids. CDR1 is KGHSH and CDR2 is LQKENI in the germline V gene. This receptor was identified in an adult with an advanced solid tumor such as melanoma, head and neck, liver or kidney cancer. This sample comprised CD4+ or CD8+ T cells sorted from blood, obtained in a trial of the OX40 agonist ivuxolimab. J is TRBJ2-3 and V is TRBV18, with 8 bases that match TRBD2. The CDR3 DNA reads TGTGCCAGCTCACCACCTATACGGGGGGGATCAGATACGCAGTATTTT. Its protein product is CASSPPIRGGSDTQYF.